What follows describes a single TCR beta chain. The table came from immunoSEQ multiplex PCR; TCRdb's copy has only in-frame clones and leaves some out. The sample consists of about 120,000 clones, 70% to 90% of them appearing once. This sample is part of a study of blood T cell repertoires in COVID-19. Whole-study context: Acute and convalescent COVID-19 specimens originated in the United States, Italy and Spain. In each case, the material was cDNA or gDNA derived from T cells, B-cell-depleted T cells, or PBMCs.

The TCR was taken from a middle-aged man with acute or convalescent COVID-19. Sequences were obtained from peripheral blood.

The CDR3 here is CASSPAAGEAVRADTQYF. The CDR3 DNA follows: TGTGCCAGCAGTCCCGCAGCGGGGGAGGCTGTACGGGCAGATACGCAGTATTTT. The rearrangement uses TRBV11-2 and TRBJ2-3, with TRBD2 identical over 8 bases. The J segment lost 4 bases and the V segment lost 6 bases, leaving 18 bases of the junction unmatched. CDR1 is SGHAT, CDR2 FQNNGV, per germline. This CDR3 region has 18 residues.